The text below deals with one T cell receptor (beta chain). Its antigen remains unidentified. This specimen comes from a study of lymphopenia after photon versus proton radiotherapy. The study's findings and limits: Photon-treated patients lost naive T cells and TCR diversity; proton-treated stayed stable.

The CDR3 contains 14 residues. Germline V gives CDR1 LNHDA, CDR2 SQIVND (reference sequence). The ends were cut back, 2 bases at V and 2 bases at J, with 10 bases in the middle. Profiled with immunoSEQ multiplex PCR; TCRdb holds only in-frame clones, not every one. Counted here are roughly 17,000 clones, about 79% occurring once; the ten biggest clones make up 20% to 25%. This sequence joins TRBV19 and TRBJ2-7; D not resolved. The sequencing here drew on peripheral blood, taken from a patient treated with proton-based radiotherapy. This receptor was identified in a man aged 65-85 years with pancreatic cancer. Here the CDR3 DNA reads TGTGCCAGTAGTATATCAGAACAAGCCTACGAGCAGTACTTC. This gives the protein CASSISEQAYEQYF.